This is a list of T cell receptor beta chains from one sample in a study of vaccination effects on CD4 cells after COVID-19. Profiling relied on immunoSEQ multiplex PCR, and the TCRdb table lists in-frame clones only, not all of them. The table has some 70,000 clones, around 81% seen once. No antigen has been identified for these receptors. The specimen was CD4+ T cells from PBMCs cultured with HCoV-229E spike peptides, collected after COVID-19 vaccination. Source of these receptors: a human donor who received a COVID-19 vaccine. The CDR3 runs from the conserved cysteine through the conserved F or W.

J	V	CDR3
TRBJ2-3	TRBV7-2	CASSEGTSGGAQYF
TRBJ1-1	TRBV5-5	CASSMGQGRGGVNTEAFF
TRBJ2-5	TRBV19	CASSPRKSGALIETQYF
TRBJ1-2	TRBV28	CASCSTEIYGYTF
TRBJ1-3	TRBV28	CASRRDFSSGNTIYF
TRBJ1-4	TRBV19	CASSERGVTNEKLFF
TRBJ2-5	TRBV5-5	CASSLRGIQETQYF
TRBJ1-6	TRBV12-5	CASNMGGNNSPLHF
TRBJ2-5	TRBV7-2	CASSLGGWGSGPGKAQYF
TRBJ1-1	TRBV19	CASSFTTQGARAEAFF
TRBJ1-1	TRBV5-4	CASSLGTGTTNTEAFF
TRBJ2-5	TRBV7-9	CASSLTRQQETQYF
TRBJ2-2	TRBV9	CASSPRSGPSANTGELFF
TRBJ2-5	TRBV7-2	CASSLVWGVRETQYF
TRBJ1-5	TRBV19	CASSRGLNSNQPQHF
TRBJ2-3	TRBV10-2	CASSDWASGTTDTQYF
TRBJ1-6	TRBV19	CASSTGTVYSPLHF
TRBJ1-1	TRBV2	CASSNRAQNTEAFF
TRBJ2-1	TRBV11-2	CASRPTGGGEQFF
TRBJ2-3	TRBV28	CASSPGPSTDTQYF
TRBJ1-3	TRBV4-1	CASSRTQTGDFSGNTIYF
TRBJ1-3	TRBV7-3	CASSSGTGGNTIYF
TRBJ1-3	TRBV10-3	CAISESLTPSGNTIYF
TRBJ2-2	TRBV9	CASSAQGFELFF
TRBJ1-2	TRBV19	CASSRGGQGDYGYTF
TRBJ2-1	TRBV5-1	CASSLTPDTYNEQFF
TRBJ1-5	TRBV5-5	CASSLLGVNQPQHF
TRBJ1-3	TRBV15	CATSRGRGSGNTIYF
TRBJ2-1	TRBV28	CASREAGGYNEQFF
TRBJ2-2	TRBV18	CASSLIMAGAPNTGELFF
TRBJ1-1	TRBV5-1	CASSLVRDRGDFESAEAFF
TRBJ1-6	TRBV2	CASSESWYDSPLHF
TRBJ1-6	TRBV7-2	CASSLVGTNNSPLHF
TRBJ1-4	TRBV12-2	CASRQTGWTNEKLFF
TRBJ2-5	TRBV19	CASSPELGWKTQYF
TRBJ2-1	TRBV7-9	CASSNSDRGLINEQFF
TRBJ1-3	TRBV15	CATSRGKTGGSGNTIYF
TRBJ1-2	TRBV6-2/TRBV6-3	CASSDPAGGTSEGYTF
TRBJ2-6	TRBV24-1	CATGPSGANVLTF
TRBJ2-1	TRBV9	CASSLSGGLRFEQFF
TRBJ2-3	TRBV5-8	CASSLALGTTLNTDTQYF
TRBJ2-5	TRBV25-1	CASSDSWTQYF
TRBJ1-1	TRBV28	CASRASVKAFF
TRBJ1-1	TRBV7-2	CASSRQWTGPGTEAFF
TRBJ2-2	TRBV18	CASSPKQLVGELFF
TRBJ1-5	TRBV12-5	CASGSDSNQPQHF
TRBJ2-3	TRBV7-2	CASSQAGGAGTQYF